The 20 T cell receptor beta chains listed next were all sequenced from one sample in a study of T cell responses to AZD1222 COVID-19 vaccine. This table comes from immunoSEQ multiplex PCR, and its TCRdb copy is limited to in-frame clones, with some not included. The repertoire consists of tens of thousands of clones, with roughly nine tenths occurring once and the leading ten covering around 2%. The starting material was peripheral blood, obtained on day 0 of AZD1222 vaccination. All receptors come from an adult in good health.

The chain employs TRBV5-4 and TRBJ1-1, with a weak D call TRBD1 (5 bases). V lost 10 bases, J lost 1 base, and 14 bases lay in between. The CDR3 consists of 13 residues. Germline-derived CDR1 and CDR2 are SGHNT and YYREEE (reference sequence). The CDR3 bases are TGTGCCCACTCCGGGCAGGGGAACACTGAAGCTTTCTTT. This encodes CAHSGQGNTEAFF.

The chain carries TRBV24-1 and TRBJ2-2; tentatively, D is TRBD2 (5 bases). This CDR3 is built from 13 residues. Germline values: CDR1 KGHDR, CDR2 SFDVKD. The ends were cut back, 6 bases at V and 6 bases at J, with 10 bases in the middle. The CDR3 DNA reads as TGTGCCACCAGTCGGGATTACCCCGGGGAGCTGTTTTTT. This gives the protein CATSRDYPGELFF.

The chain uses TRBV30 and TRBJ1-1, with unresolved D. Trimming left V 1 base short and J 0 bases short, with 6 bases between. The CDR3 sequence is 13 residues long. Germline values: CDR1 GTSNPN, CDR2 SVGIG (reference sequence). The CDR3 loop reads CAWSAGLNTEAFF. The CDR3 DNA reads as TGTGCCTGGAGTGCCGGACTGAACACTGAAGCTTTCTTT. Combining the CDR3 with reference TRBV30 and TRBJ1-1 gives the whole variable domain SQTIHQWPATLVQPVGSPLSLECTVEGTSNPNLYWYRQAAGRGLQLLFYSVGIGQISSEVPQNLSASRPQDRQFILSSKKLLLSDSGFYLCAWSAGLNTEAFFGQGTRLTVV.

This chain links TRBV12-3 or TRBV12-4 with TRBJ2-7; D gene unclear. Trimming left V 2 bases short and J 6 bases short, with 5 bases between. CDR3 size: 11 residues. CDR3 sequence: CASSLWGEQYF. The CDR3 region has the DNA TGTGCCAGCAGTTTATGGGGCGAGCAGTACTTC.

V and J are TRBV5-4 and TRBJ2-3; 7 bases line up with TRBD2. Germline values: CDR1 SGHNT, CDR2 YYREEE (reference sequence). This CDR3 contains 17 residues. V trimming: 4 bases; J trimming: 0 bases; junction bases outside the gene matches: 11. The CDR3, as DNA: TGTGCCAGCAGCCAGATAGGGAGGGAGGTTAGCACAGATACGCAGTATTTT. Translated: CASSQIGREVSTDTQYF.

The J gene is TRBJ1-5, the V gene TRBV7-2; D is unresolved. Trimming left V 5 bases short and J 4 bases short, with 15 bases between. The CDR3 has 15 residues. CDR1 is SGHTA, CDR2 FQGNSA, per germline. The CDR3 spells CASSLHLDGNQPQHF. CDR3 bases: TGTGCCAGCAGCCTCCACCTCGACGGAAATCAGCCCCAGCATTTT.

This chain connects TRBV4-3 to TRBJ1-5; no clear D. Per germline, CDR1 LGHNA and CDR2 YSLEER. The CDR3 runs to 12 residues. Trimming took 1 base from V and 7 from J, leaving 5 bases between them. The CDR3: CASSQGTQPQHF. The CDR3 DNA is TGCGCCAGCAGCCAAGGGACGCAGCCCCAGCATTTT.

This chain links TRBV3-1 (or the pseudogene TRBV3-2) with TRBJ2-1; D may be TRBD1 (5 bases). The germline V gene encodes CDR1 LGHDT and CDR2 YNNKEL (reference sequence). V was clipped by 0 bases and J by 8 bases, with 11 bases between them. This CDR3 contains 14 residues. The CDR3 DNA reads as TGTGCCAGCAGCCAAGAAGTTAGGGGCGATGAGCAGTTCTTC. Translation gives CASSQEVRGDEQFF.

The chain carries TRBV28 and TRBJ2-7; no definite D call. This CDR3 is 12 amino acids long. Trimming removed 6 bases from V and 3 bases from J, with 9 bases in between. Germline lookup yields CDR1 MDHEN and CDR2 SYDVKM. CDR3 nucleotide sequence: TGTGCCAGCAGCCCGGATATCTACGAGCAGTACTTC. It codes for CASSPDIYEQYF.

The chain combines TRBV7-2 with TRBJ1-2, with 11 bases fitting TRBD1. V lost 3 bases, J lost 7 bases, and 7 bases stayed unmatched. The CDR3 is 15 amino acids. Looked up from germline, CDR1 is SGHTA and CDR2 is FQGNSA. This CDR3 is CASSFDGTGGFGYTF. The DNA of the CDR3 is TGTGCCAGCAGCTTCGACGGGACAGGGGGGTTTGGCTACACCTTC.

The chain is built from TRBV5-6 and TRBJ1-1; a weak D match, TRBD1 (5 bases). The germline CDR1 and CDR2 sequences are SGHDT and YYEEEE. This CDR3 has 16 amino acids. V shed 0 bases and J shed 0 bases, with 12 bases lying between them. The CDR3 spells CASSLGHGGMNTEAFF. The DNA for the CDR3 is TGTGCCAGCAGCTTGGGGCATGGGGGAATGAACACTGAAGCTTTCTTT.

The sample holds one count of this clone. This rearrangement joins TRBV27 to TRBJ1-1; the D is unclear. CDR1 MNHEY and CDR2 SMNVEV come from the germline V gene (reference sequence). The CDR3 spans 15 residues. Trimming cost V 4 bases and J 0 bases, with 12 bases left between them. The DNA for the CDR3 is TGTGCCAGCAGTTCCCAGGCGCTACTGAACACTGAAGCTTTCTTT. Its translation is CASSSQALLNTEAFF.

The chain joins TRBV3-1 (or the pseudogene TRBV3-2) to TRBJ1-1; a possible D gene is TRBD1 (5 bases). The V end was cut by 0 bases, the J end by 11 bases, with 19 bases between. The CDR3 is made up of 15 amino acids. In germline, CDR1 is LGHDT, CDR2 YNNKEL (reference sequence). The CDR3 DNA follows: TGTGCCAGCAGCCAAGATCGGGGGGGTCGCATTGGGGCTTTCTTT. As protein: CASSQDRGGRIGAFF.

The chain joins TRBV7-2 to TRBJ2-5, with a tentative D call TRBD1 (5 bases). Germline CDR1 reads SGHTA; CDR2 reads FQGNSA. The ends were cut back, 1 base at V and 5 bases at J, with 8 bases in the middle. The CDR3 runs to 13 residues. The CDR3 bases are TGTGCCAGCAGCTTAGGACAGCAGGAGACCCAGTACTTC. This gives the protein CASSLGQQETQYF. The full variable domain, rest sourced from reference TRBV7-2 and TRBJ2-5, is GAGVSQSPSNKVTEKGKDVELRCDPISGHTALYWYRQSLGQGLEFLIYFQGNSAPDKSGLPSDRFSAERTGGSVSTLTIQRTQQEDSAVYLCASSLGQQETQYFGPGTRLLVL.

The rearrangement uses TRBV5-5 and TRBJ1-4; D might be TRBD1 (5 bases). This CDR3 comprises 15 residues. Trimming shortened V by 0 bases and J by 8 bases, and 14 bases separated the two germline ends. Germline lookup yields CDR1 SGHKS and CDR2 YYEKEE (reference sequence). Here the CDR3 reads CASSLGRRDGEKLFF. The CDR3 coding sequence is TGTGCCAGCAGCTTGGGGCGCAGGGATGGCGAAAAACTGTTTTTT. Full variable domain (rest looked up from reference TRBV5-5 and TRBJ1-4): DAGVTQSPTHLIKTRGQQVTLRCSPISGHKSVSWYQQVLGQGPQFIFQYYEKEERGRGNFPDRFSARQFPNYSSELNVNALLLGDSALYLCASSLGRRDGEKLFFGSGTQLSVL.

The chain joins TRBV5-4 to TRBJ2-5; D not certain. Germline V gene lookup returns CDR1 SGHNT and CDR2 YYREEE (reference sequence). The ends were cut back, 0 bases at V and 2 bases at J, with 17 bases in the middle. The CDR3 runs 17 residues. CDR3 residues: CASSLGASAVPQETQYF. CDR3 DNA sequence: TGTGCCAGCAGCTTGGGTGCATCCGCGGTTCCTCAAGAGACCCAGTACTTC.

The chain employs TRBV11-2 and TRBJ1-4; no reliable D call. V was trimmed by 2 bases and J by 0 bases, leaving 10 bases between them. This CDR3 spans 16 amino acids. The V gene's germline CDR1 is SGHAT and CDR2 FQNNGV. The CDR3 reads CASSLSRVATNEKLFF. The CDR3 bases are TGTGCCAGCAGCTTAAGCCGGGTGGCAACTAATGAAAAACTGTTTTTT.

This rearrangement joins TRBV5-1 to TRBJ2-7; a possible D gene is TRBD2 (6 bases). V shed 2 bases and J shed 1 base, with 16 bases lying between them. Germline V gene data show CDR1 as SGHRS and CDR2 as YFSETQ. The CDR3 runs to 16 residues. The CDR3 sequence: CASSFSRVGGSYEQYF. CDR3 in DNA: TGCGCCAGCAGCTTTTCTCGCGTGGGAGGTTCCTACGAGCAGTACTTC.

The genes are TRBV6-5 and TRBJ2-5; TRBD1 is a possible D gene (6 bases). The germline V gene encodes CDR1 MNHEY and CDR2 SVGAGI. V was pared by 5 bases and J by 1 base, with 14 bases between. CDR3 length equals 15 residues. CDR3 amino acids: CASSQLRDTQETQYF. In nucleotides, the CDR3 is TGTGCCAGCAGTCAGCTCCGGGACACCCAAGAGACCCAGTACTTC.

V is TRBV7-8 and J is TRBJ2-7; D possibly corresponds to TRBD1 (8 bases). This CDR3 spans 16 amino acids. The germline CDR1 and CDR2 sequences are SGHVS and FQNEAQ. Trimming pared 1 base from V and 3 bases from J, leaving 16 bases between. The CDR3 region is CASSLETGDYNYEQYF. The CDR3 region has the DNA TGTGCCAGCAGCTTAGAGACAGGGGACTACAACTACGAGCAGTACTTC.